The sequence of this T cell receptor beta chain was determined in a study of vaccination and CD4 T cells after COVID-19. Overall study context: Stimulation of the cells used overlapping spike peptide pools from SARS-CoV-2 and from the common cold coronaviruses HCoV-NL63, HCoV-OC43 and HCoV-229E.

The treatment here: approximately 9-day PBMC culture with coronavirus spike peptide pools or control peptides (ViraFEST assay). Sequencing of the DNA from cultured CD4+ T cells was carried out with the Oncomine TCR Beta short-read assay. TCRdb recomputed calls from the PCR reads with MiXCR, one row per CDR3 protein. The profile covers under 25,000 distinct CDR3 sequences, with roughly 46% appearing a single time and 26% taken by the ten largest. Germline V lookup: CDR1 MDHEN, CDR2 SYDVKM. This CDR3 is built from 14 residues. Trimming shortened V by 1 base and J by 4 bases, and 10 bases separated the two germline ends. Remarks on this clonotype: Its antigen is currently unknown.

The specimen was CD4+ T cells from blood, cultured in vitro, collected before SARS-CoV-2 vaccination. The source is a human donor who had recovered from COVID-19. The gene calls are TRBV28 and TRBJ1-1, with unresolved D. CDR3 loop: CASSLSLRSTEAFF. The CDR3, as DNA: TGTGCCAGCAGTTTATCCCTCAGGTCCACTGAAGCTTTCTTT.